Sequencing of this T cell receptor (beta chain) was carried out in a study of long-term antiretroviral therapy in people with HIV. Turning to the study itself: Samples collected earliest predate the 2015 immediate-ART recommendation by about a decade.

Per donor, at least one pre-ART and at least two post-ART PBMC samples were obtained. The germline V gene encodes CDR1 MNHEY and CDR2 SVGAGI. Trimming took 4 bases from V and 5 from J, leaving 14 bases between them. The CDR3 runs 15 residues. Survey level was the resolution at which the v3.0 immunoSEQ assay ran. Method: immunoSEQ multiplex PCR; TCRdb's copy keeps in-frame clones and lacks some. The sample lists around 13,000 clones, 75% to 80% seen once, with about a fifth in the top ten. This receptor was taken from a woman aged 40-49 years with HIV. The rearrangement uses TRBV6-5 and TRBJ1-4; TRBD1 is a possible D gene (5 bases). The material sequenced was unsorted PBMCs, taken 0.5 years before starting antiretroviral therapy. CDR3 loop: CASSSPGFQNEKLFF. CDR3 DNA sequence: TGTGCCAGCAGTTCCCCAGGGTTTCAAAATGAAAAACTGTTTTTT.